The clone carrying this T cell receptor (beta chain) turned up a few times. This table comes from immunoSEQ multiplex PCR, and its TCRdb copy is limited to in-frame clones, with some not included. The sample carries 60,000 or so clones, more than 75% recorded once. The sample comes from a study of technical replicates of blood from several donors. The CDR3 consists of 14 residues. The trim removed 5 bases at V and 1 base at J, leaving 4 bases unmatched. The germline V gene encodes CDR1 SEHNR and CDR2 FQNEAQ (reference sequence). Sequencing input: PBMCs. The chain recombines TRBV7-9 with TRBJ1-1; 7 bases match TRBD1. The receptor was isolated from a human donor in good health. Some clones in this sample may be carry-over from other donors' samples. In nucleotides, the CDR3 is TGTGCCAGCAGCCCAGGGACAGCGAACACTGAAGCTTTCTTT. The encoded protein is CASSPGTANTEAFF.